This T cell receptor beta chain is from a study of CD8+ T cells in alopecia areata listed by TCRdb under 2018. For the study in its entirety: Treated patients were enrolled in an open-label pilot trial of oral tofacitinib, 5 to 10 mg twice daily, for moderate-to-severe alopecia areata. Patients received tofacitinib for 6 to 18 months and were then followed off drug for 6 months to check for delayed response and recurrence. Disease severity in treated patients was measured with the SALT score, which quantifies the percentage of affected scalp surface area. The study used high-throughput TCRbeta sequencing to examine T cell clonal expansion in alopecia areata, in both the C3H/HeJ mouse model and human patients. In humans, TCRbeta sequencing was performed on scalp tissue and on sorted CD4+ and CD8+ peripheral blood T cells from healthy controls and from patients with patchy or totalis/universalis alopecia areata. Biopsies were taken from tofacitinib-treated patients at baseline and at 4 and 24 weeks of treatment, and a later scalp biopsy was taken in several of the tofacitinib-treated patients. Scalp clonality was compared across normal scalp (n=4), patchy alopecia areata scalp (n=8), and alopecia totalis/universalis scalp (n=8). RNA came from the PAXgene miRNA kit for fixed scalp, the miRNeasy kit for PBMCs, and the RNeasy kit for mouse skin. TCRbeta CDR3 regions were amplified by immunoSEQ multiplex PCR using 35 Vbeta forward and 13 Jbeta reverse primers. Points the paper makes about the study in general: Tofacitinib significantly lowered scalp clonality and the number of expanded CD8+ clones among the top 100 scalp clones. Unlike mouse skin, which is dominated by gammadelta T cells, normal human skin has resident alphabeta T cells that are also sequenced, and this complicates analysis of the scalp TCR repertoire. Compared with mice, TCR sequences shared between patients were less clear, possibly partly because of HLA diversity across the patient population. Because the treated cohort was small and had only one nonresponder, larger studies are needed to examine links between baseline CD8+ expansion and response. Lesional scalp, especially in alopecia totalis/universalis, showed higher clonality and more expanded CD8+ clones than normal scalp, suggesting antigenic drive. During tofacitinib treatment, many expanded lesional clones stuck around in both scalp and blood, and this persistence may partly explain why relapse happens after treatment is stopped.

Taken from cysteine to phenylalanine, the CDR3 has 13 residues. Of the read, only the CDR3 DNA is kept; its 39 bases are in frame from base 1. The junction shows trimming of 0 bases on V and 1 base on J, plus 2 bases between the germline ends. The germline V gene gives CDR1 as MGHRA and CDR2 as YSYEKL. The sample's time point label, in plain terms: less than 30 weeks on oral tofacitinib. This specimen's treatment or condition label, per the study, means: oral pan-JAK inhibitor, 5-10 mg twice daily. Lesional scalp punch biopsies and peripheral blood were collected from alopecia areata patients. After PBMCs were isolated by density centrifugation and stained for CD3, CD4 and CD8, a FACSAria was used to sort CD4+ and CD8+ T cells. As for this clone: Its specific antigen is unknown. Base qualities are missing; no much larger clone stands one base away. Other DNA sequences within the sample encode an identical CDR3.

Library preparation used the immunoSEQ multiplex PCR assay. For TCR sequencing, RNA was extracted from every sample and reverse transcribed into cDNA to serve as template. First-strand cDNA was synthesized using SuperScript III with a 2:1 mix of oligo-dT and random hexamers. A synthetic immune receptor repertoire was used to measure amplification bias, and any remaining bias was corrected computationally. Per the authors' processing: After raw reads were preprocessed to remove errors, the CDR3 was defined following IMGT conventions as running from the conserved cysteine to phenylalanine. Clonality was calculated as 1 minus Shannon entropy normalized by log2 of the number of productive unique TCRs. Whether each scalp clone was CD4 or CD8 was inferred by checking scalp TCRbeta sequences against the CD4 and CD8 repertoires from sorted blood. TCRdb mirrors the immuneACCESS table, restricted to in-frame sequences. Some clones are absent from its copies; in checked studies, under half trace to an unresolved V gene, and the reason for the others is unknown. Clone size and the V and J calls come from that table; the DNA yielded D and trimming. The sample table contains under 350,000 clones; only one count was recorded for about three fifths of them. Around 1.7% of the sample rests with the top ten.

The specimen comprised CD4+ T cells sorted from blood, sampled at week 24, from a patient treated with tofacitinib. The TCR originated in a human donor with alopecia areata. In this chain, TRBV4-1 is recombined with TRBJ2-3; the D gene lacks a confident call. The nucleotides are TGCGCCAGCAGCCAAGAAGGCACAGATACGCAGTATTTT. Its translation is CASSQEGTDTQYF.